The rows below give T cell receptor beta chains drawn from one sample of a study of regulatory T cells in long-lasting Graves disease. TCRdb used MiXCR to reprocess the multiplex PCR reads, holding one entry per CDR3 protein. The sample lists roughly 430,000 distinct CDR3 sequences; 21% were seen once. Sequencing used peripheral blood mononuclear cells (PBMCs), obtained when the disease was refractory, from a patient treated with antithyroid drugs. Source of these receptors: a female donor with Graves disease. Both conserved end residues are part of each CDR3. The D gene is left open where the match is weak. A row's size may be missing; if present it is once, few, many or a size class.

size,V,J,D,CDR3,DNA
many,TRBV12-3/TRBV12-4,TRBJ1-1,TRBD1,CASSSSPGTGNEAFF,TGTGCCAGCAGCTCCAGTCCCGGGACAGGGAACGAAGCTTTCTTT
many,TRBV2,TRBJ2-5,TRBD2,CASSETSGTIETQYF,TGTGCCAGCAGTGAGACTAGCGGGACAATAGAGACCCAGTACTTC
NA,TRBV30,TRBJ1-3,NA,CALDRNSGNTIYF,TGTGCCTTAGACCGGAACTCTGGAAACACCATATATTTT
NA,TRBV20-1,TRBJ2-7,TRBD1,CSASTRDRGRSEQYF,TGCAGTGCTAGTACCCGGGACAGGGGGCGCAGTGAGCAGTACTTC
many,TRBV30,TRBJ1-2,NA,CAWSVGTQSYGYTF,TGTGCCTGGAGTGTAGGGACGCAGAGCTATGGCTACACCTTC
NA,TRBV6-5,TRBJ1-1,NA,CASSYWGVGVNTEAFF,TGTGCCAGCAGTTACTGGGGGGTCGGCGTGAACACTGAAGCTTTCTTT
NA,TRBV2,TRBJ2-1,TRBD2,CASVGLGNEQFF,TGTGCCAGCGTCGGACTAGGGAATGAGCAGTTCTTC
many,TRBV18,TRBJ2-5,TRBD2,CASSPYGGGLGETQYF,TGTGCCAGCTCACCATACGGCGGGGGTCTAGGAGAGACCCAGTACTTC
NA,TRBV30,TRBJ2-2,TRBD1,CAWSWGQGATGELFF,TGTGCCTGGAGTTGGGGACAGGGGGCAACCGGGGAGCTGTTTTTT
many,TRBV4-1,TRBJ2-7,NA,CASSRDFTYEQYF,TGCGCCAGCAGCCGGGACTTCACCTACGAGCAGTACTTC
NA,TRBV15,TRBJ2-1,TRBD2,CATSPRATSAGYNEQFF,TGTGCCACCAGCCCCCGAGCGACTAGCGCTGGGTACAATGAGCAGTTCTTC
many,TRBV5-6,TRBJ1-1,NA,CASSLVGPNTEAFF,TGTGCCAGCAGCCTAGTAGGACCGAACACTGAAGCTTTCTTT